This TCR beta chain is from a study of shared clonotypes between healthy human individuals. Notes on the study in general: Non-shared clonotypes displayed generation probabilities falling below those of clonotypes present in all four donors.

The germline gives CDR1 SGDLS, CDR2 YYNGEE. Trimming left V 3 bases short and J 1 base short, with 30 bases between. This CDR3 contains 21 residues. Points on this clone: What it binds is unknown.

About 30,000 T cell genomes, or about 0.2 ug DNA, went into the sorted-subset replicate PCRs. Assay: immunoSEQ multiplex PCR; the TCRdb copy retains only in-frame clones and omits some. Here the sample spans about 2.3 million clones, approximately 90% being singletons. Source material: naive CD4+ T cells from PBMCs. Subset of the sample: CD45RA+ positively selected. This clonotype originated in a man between 18 and 35 years old in good health. Some clones in this sample may be carry-over from other donors' samples. The chain employs TRBV9 and TRBJ2-3, with D possibly being TRBD1 (6 bases). The CDR3 spells CASSEMGAVFESVTGTDTQYF. The DNA of the CDR3 is TGTGCCAGCAGCGAGATGGGGGCCGTTTTTGAATCCGTGACTGGCACAGATACGCAGTATTTT.